The T cell receptor (beta chain) under discussion was sequenced for a study of blood T cell repertoires in COVID-19. Repertoires were generated with immunoSEQ multiplex PCR, while TCRdb's copy carries only in-frame clones and drops some. The sample holds 300,000 to 350,000 clones, roughly 90% seen once. Trimming took 5 bases from V and 6 from J; bases not matched to a gene: 13. CDR1 is SQVTM and CDR2 is ANQGSEA in the germline V gene. The CDR3 is made up of 15 amino acids. The material sequenced was PBMCs or T cells enriched from blood (not recorded which). The chain joins TRBV29-1 to TRBJ1-1, with 9 bases aligning to TRBD1. The sequence was obtained from a woman aged 18-30 years with acute COVID-19. CDR3: CSVRDTGGPSAEAFF. CDR3 nucleotides: TGCAGCGTTCGGGATACAGGGGGCCCATCGGCTGAAGCTTTCTTT.